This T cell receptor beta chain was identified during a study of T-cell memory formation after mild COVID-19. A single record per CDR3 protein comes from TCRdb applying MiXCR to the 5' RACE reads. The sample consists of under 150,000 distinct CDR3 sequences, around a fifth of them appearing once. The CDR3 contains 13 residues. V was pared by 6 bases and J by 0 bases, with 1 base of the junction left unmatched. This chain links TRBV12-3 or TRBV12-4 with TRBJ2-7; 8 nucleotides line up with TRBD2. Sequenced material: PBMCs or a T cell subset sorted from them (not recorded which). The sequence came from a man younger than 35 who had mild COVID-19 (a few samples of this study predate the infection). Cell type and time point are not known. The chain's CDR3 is CASSAGGSYEQYV. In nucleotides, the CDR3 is TGTGCCAGCAGCGCGGGGGGCTCCTACGAGCAGTACGTC.